The 7 T cell receptor beta chains in this list originate from one sample, sequenced in a study of T-cell reconstitution after alpha-beta-depleted transplantation in children. Unique molecular identifiers were incorporated into the prepared TCRbeta library. MiXCR, applied by TCRdb to the PCR reads, yields one record per CDR3 protein. The sample holds about 300,000 distinct CDR3 sequences; around 9.1% are singletons and the top ten take 7.5%. Material: PBMCs, obtained before TCRalphabeta/CD19-depleted stem cell transplant. The receptor source for this set is a boy younger than two with acute myeloid leukemia, due to receive a stem cell transplant.

There are a few counts of this clonotype. In DNA form, the CDR3 reads TGCAGTGCTAGCCGCCCTAGAGCGGGAATTTCCTACGAGCAGTACTTC. This codes for CSASRPRAGISYEQYF. The V and J genes are TRBV20-1 and TRBJ2-7; 7 positions match TRBD2. The CDR3 length is 16 residues. CDR1 and CDR2 (germline): DFQATT, SNEGSKA (reference sequence). V was clipped by 3 bases and J by 1 base; unmatched bases: 12.

This chain uses TRBV19 with TRBJ2-5; 9 positions match TRBD1. The germline CDR1 and CDR2 sequences are LNHDA and SQIVND (reference sequence). V lost 1 base to trimming and J lost 3 bases; unmatched junction nucleotides: 3. This CDR3 comprises 15 residues. This chain's CDR3 is CASSIAGTGKETQYF. The CDR3 DNA is TGTGCCAGTAGTATAGCAGGGACAGGGAAAGAGACCCAGTACTTC.

There are a few counts of this clonotype. The chain has TRBV27 and TRBJ2-3, with D hard to call. Germline V gene lookup returns CDR1 MNHEY and CDR2 SMNVEV (reference sequence). Deletions cut 2 bases from V and 5 bases from J, with 8 bases between. CDR3 length: 13 amino acids. The CDR3 is CASSLDRLDTQYF. The CDR3 DNA follows: TGTGCCAGCAGTTTAGATAGGTTAGATACGCAGTATTTT.

This clonotype was seen at least ten times. The rearrangement links TRBV7-9 to TRBJ1-4; no definite D call. The germline CDR1 and CDR2 sequences are SEHNR and FQNEAQ (reference sequence). Trimming pared 0 bases from V and 5 bases from J, leaving 7 bases between. This CDR3 contains 14 residues. The CDR3 bases are TGTGCCAGCAGCTTAGCAGGAGGGAATGAAAAACTGTTTTTT. Residues: CASSLAGGNEKLFF.

The sample holds many counts of this clonotype. V gene TRBV7-2 combines with J gene TRBJ2-1, with D maybe TRBD1 (5 bases). This CDR3 comprises 13 residues. The germline V and J ends were trimmed by 1 base and 13 bases, with 14 bases remaining between them. Germline V gene data show CDR1 as SGHTA and CDR2 as FQGNSA. The CDR3 loop reads CASSLVVQGEQFF. CDR3 nucleotides: TGTGCCAGCAGCTTAGTGGTCCAAGGGGAACAGTTCTTC.

In its sample, this clonotype was seen many times. The rearrangement joins TRBV7-9 to TRBJ2-2, with D maybe TRBD2 (5 bases). The V gene's germline CDR1 is SEHNR and CDR2 FQNEAQ (reference sequence). This CDR3 spans 16 amino acids. With 8 bases removed from V and 2 bases from J, the gap between germline ends came to 18 bases. CDR3 bases: TGTGCCAGCCCGTTGAAGGGAGTCATTAACACCGGGGAGCTGTTTTTT. Translation gives CASPLKGVINTGELFF.

This clonotype was observed at least ten times. Here the CDR3 DNA reads TGTGCCAGCAGCTTATCGGCAGGGGTCGGGGGCTACACCTTC. The encoded protein is CASSLSAGVGGYTF. The V and J genes are TRBV7-9 and TRBJ1-2, with D perhaps TRBD1 (6 bases). V was clipped by 2 bases and J by 8 bases, with 15 bases between them. Germline values: CDR1 SEHNR, CDR2 FQNEAQ (reference sequence). There are 14 residues in the CDR3.